A selection of T cell receptor beta chains follows, all from one sample in a study of blood T cell repertoires in COVID-19. TCRdb's table, derived via immunoSEQ multiplex PCR, lists solely in-frame clones and lacks some. Altogether around 220,000 clones are present, 85% to 90% being singletons, with the ten largest covering roughly 2%. Sequenced sample: peripheral blood. Receptor source: a woman aged 45 to 65 with acute or convalescent COVID-19. The CDR3 runs from the conserved cysteine through the conserved F or W. Each record gives: V gene, clone size, D gene, J gene, CDR3 protein, CDR3 DNA. D genes are given only for firm matches. Size is omitted from some rows. Given values are once, few, many or a class for expanded clones.

>TRBV28|NA|NA|TRBJ2-7
CASSSASSDGGEQYF
TGTGCCAGCAGTTCGGCGTCTTCCGACGGGGGCGAGCAGTACTTC
>TRBV28|NA|TRBD2|TRBJ2-2
CASSFGGGTGELFF
TGTGCCAGCAGTTTCGGGGGAGGGACCGGGGAGCTGTTTTTT
>TRBV7-3|NA|TRBD1|TRBJ2-5
CASSKDRAETQYF
TGTGCCAGCAGCAAGGACAGGGCGGAGACCCAGTACTTC
>TRBV7-2|NA|NA|TRBJ2-5
CASSSMGARETQYF
TGTGCCAGCAGCTCTATGGGAGCCCGAGAGACCCAGTACTTC
>TRBV5-4|NA|TRBD1|TRBJ1-2
CASSLVGQDGYTF
TGTGCCAGCAGCTTGGTTGGACAGGATGGCTACACCTTC
>TRBV7-3|NA|NA|TRBJ2-6
CASSLMGSSGANVLTF
TGTGCCAGCAGCTTAATGGGGAGCTCTGGGGCCAACGTCCTGACTTTC
>TRBV18|NA|NA|TRBJ2-3
CASSQGLVTDTQYF
TGTGCCAGCTCACAAGGACTGGTAACAGATACGCAGTATTTT
>TRBV3-1/TRBV3-2|NA|NA|TRBJ2-3
CASSQDPLDTQYF
TGTGCCAGCAGCCAAGATCCCCTAGATACGCAGTATTTT
>TRBV18|once|NA|TRBJ1-1
CASSPPVGRRRTEAFF
TGTGCCAGCTCACCACCGGTGGGGCGGCGGCGTACTGAAGCTTTCTTT
>TRBV11-2|NA|NA|TRBJ2-2
CASSYWGPANTGELFF
TGTGCCAGCAGCTATTGGGGGCCGGCGAACACCGGGGAGCTGTTTTTT
>TRBV9|NA|TRBD1|TRBJ1-5
CASSVGQGVFSNQPQHF
TGTGCCAGCAGCGTAGGACAGGGGGTCTTTAGCAATCAGCCCCAGCATTTT
>TRBV11-2|NA|NA|TRBJ2-5
CASSFGGGGGETQYF
TGTGCCAGCAGCTTTGGGGGCGGGGGAGGAGAGACCCAGTACTTC
>TRBV6-5|NA|NA|TRBJ1-6
CASSSMSNSPLHF
TGTGCCAGCAGTTCTATGAGTAATTCACCCCTCCACTTT
>TRBV2|few|NA|TRBJ1-1
CASTRTENTEAFF
TGTGCCAGCACCCGGACAGAGAACACTGAAGCTTTCTTT
>TRBV4-3|NA|NA|TRBJ1-4
CASSQTRQDEKLFF
TGCGCCAGCAGCCAGACAAGACAGGATGAAAAACTGTTTTTT
>TRBV6-5|once|TRBD1|TRBJ2-7
CASSGTAINYEQYF
TGTGCCAGCTCCGGGACAGCAATCAACTACGAGCAGTACTTC
>TRBV2|NA|NA|TRBJ2-3
CASTAPGQSTDTQYF
TGTGCCAGCACCGCCCCGGGACAAAGCACAGATACGCAGTATTTT
>TRBV4-1|NA|TRBD2|TRBJ2-3
CASSHDGLAGVGDTQYF
TGCGCCAGCAGCCACGACGGACTAGCGGGAGTCGGAGATACGCAGTATTTT
>TRBV5-1|once|TRBD1|TRBJ2-7
CASSIPGQGVYEQYF
TGCGCCAGCAGCATTCCGGGACAGGGGGTCTACGAGCAGTACTTC
>TRBV11-2|NA|NA|TRBJ1-3
CASSTQGATGNTIYF
TGTGCCAGCAGCACACAAGGGGCAACTGGAAACACCATATATTTT
>TRBV11-2|NA|NA|TRBJ1-6
CASSSPGTTGTPLHF
TGTGCCAGCAGCTCCCCAGGGACTACGGGAACACCCCTCCACTTT
>TRBV5-1|NA|TRBD1|TRBJ2-5
CASHGGQGGTQYF
TGCGCCAGCCATGGGGGACAGGGAGGGACCCAGTACTTC
>TRBV12-3/TRBV12-4|NA|NA|TRBJ2-4
CARRGGDIQYF
TGTGCCAGAAGGGGGGGGGACATTCAGTACTTC
>TRBV10-3|NA|TRBD2|TRBJ2-3
CAISRLASTDTQYF
TGTGCCATCAGCAGACTAGCTAGCACAGATACGCAGTATTTT
>TRBV25-1|NA|TRBD1|TRBJ2-2
CASSELDRDTGELFF
TGTGCCAGCAGTGAACTGGACAGGGACACCGGGGAGCTGTTTTTT
>TRBV2|NA|TRBD2|TRBJ2-1
CASTPSGGLSNEQFF
TGTGCCAGCACCCCTAGCGGGGGCCTTTCGAATGAGCAGTTCTTC
>TRBV4-2|few|TRBD1|TRBJ1-5
CASSQDTGASNQPQHF
TGTGCCAGCAGCCAAGACACAGGGGCTAGCAATCAGCCCCAGCATTTT
>TRBV11-2|NA|TRBD1|TRBJ1-4
CASSLVGTGGGGEKLFF
TGTGCCAGCAGCTTAGTGGGGACAGGGGGCGGTGGTGAAAAACTGTTTTTT
>TRBV7-2|NA|NA|TRBJ1-2
CASSLVGENYGYTF
TGTGCCAGCAGCTTAGTCGGGGAAAACTATGGCTACACCTTC
>TRBV18|NA|NA|TRBJ2-5
CASSPTQQETQYF
TGTGCCAGCTCACCCACACAGCAAGAGACCCAGTACTTC